What follows describes a single TCR beta chain. This CDR3 is built from 16 residues. V lost 4 bases and J lost 0, with 10 bases in between. Germline CDR1 and CDR2: MNHNS and SASEGT. The sample is drawn from a study of blood T cell repertoires in COVID-19. Looking at the study overall: The cDNA or gDNA used as material had been derived from T cells, B-cell-depleted T cells, or PBMCs.

Sequencing was performed with immunoSEQ multiplex PCR; in TCRdb, only in-frame clones are kept and a portion is missing. The sample comprises roughly 300,000 clones, 75% to 90% of which are singletons, and approximately 1.4% rests with the top ten. The sample taken for sequencing was peripheral blood. This TCR was sampled from a woman aged 40 to 50 who had recovered from COVID-19. The J gene is TRBJ2-6, the V gene TRBV6-1; tentative D call: TRBD2 (6 bases). The CDR3 bases are TGTGCCAGCAGTGCCCGGACTAACTCTGGGGCCAACGTCCTGACTTTC. It specifies CASSARTNSGANVLTF.